This TCR beta chain was observed in a study of blood T cell repertoires in COVID-19. On the study more broadly: Both acute and convalescent COVID-19 samples were obtained from the United States, Italy and Spain. Sources were T cells, B-cell-depleted T cells, or PBMCs; the material itself was cDNA or gDNA.

This CDR3 spans 13 amino acids. Germline CDR1 and CDR2: SGHNT and YYREEE (reference sequence). V was cut by 7 bases and J by 7 bases, with 17 bases left in between. Original methodology: Counts of nucleated cells, estimated from reference gene primer amplification, were obtained. Clones were sequenced by immunoSEQ multiplex PCR, and TCRdb holds only the in-frame ones, with some missing. V and J calls plus clone size are reproduced from that table; the DNA served to infer D and trimming. The top ten clones hold 0.7% of a sample with 200,000 to 300,000 clones, around 90% of them seen once. The receptor comes from a human donor in a cohort sampled during active COVID-19. The gene calls are TRBV5-4 and TRBJ1-1; unclear D gene. The sample comprised peripheral blood. CDR3 DNA sequence: TGTGCCAGCGCCCAGGTTCCGGTCAGTGAAGCTTTCTTT. It is translated as CASAQVPVSEAFF.